This is a list of T cell receptor beta chains from one sample in a study of CD8 T cells in Susac syndrome. MiXCR, applied by TCRdb to the immunoSEQ multiplex PCR reads, yields one record per CDR3 protein. The table shows 80,000 or so distinct CDR3 sequences, with under 95% occurring only once. The specimen was CD4+ T cells from PBMCs. Source of these receptors: a human donor with Susac syndrome. The CDR3 runs from the conserved cysteine through the conserved F or W. Each record gives: D gene, V gene, clone size, J gene, CDR3 DNA, CDR3 protein. A D gene is named only where the DNA matches it firmly. A row's size may be missing; if present it is once, few, many or a size class.

D: NA
V: TRBV7-2
size: NA
J: TRBJ1-3
DNA: TGTGCCAGCAGCTTAGGAGGTAGTTGGCAGTCTCTCTCTGGAAACACCATATATTTT
CDR3: CASSLGGSWQSLSGNTIYF

D: TRBD1
V: TRBV19
size: NA
J: TRBJ1-5
DNA: TGTGCCAGTAGTTTGGAGGGGGCGAGCAATCAGCCCCAGCATTTT
CDR3: CASSLEGASNQPQHF

D: NA
V: TRBV19
size: NA
J: TRBJ2-5
DNA: TGTGCCAGCAGAGACGCTATCCAAGAGACCCAGTACTTC
CDR3: CASRDAIQETQYF

D: TRBD1
V: TRBV6-5
size: NA
J: TRBJ1-2
DNA: TGTGCCAGCAGAAGCGGACAGGGACCCTATGGCTACACCTTC
CDR3: CASRSGQGPYGYTF

D: NA
V: TRBV7-8
size: NA
J: TRBJ2-4
DNA: TGTGCCAGCAGCCCCGGGAGCCGAGGGGACATTCAGTACTTC
CDR3: CASSPGSRGDIQYF

D: NA
V: TRBV18
size: NA
J: TRBJ2-7
DNA: TGTGCCAGCTCAGCTAACTCTGAGACCTACGAGCAGTACTTC
CDR3: CASSANSETYEQYF

D: NA
V: TRBV12-3/TRBV12-4
size: NA
J: TRBJ1-1
DNA: TGTGCCAGCACCACCACCCGGGCGGTGAACACTGAAGCTTTCTTT
CDR3: CASTTTRAVNTEAFF

D: NA
V: TRBV19
size: NA
J: TRBJ2-2
DNA: TGTGCCAGTAAGGACAGCGGGGCAGGGGAGCTGTTTTTT
CDR3: CASKDSGAGELFF

D: NA
V: TRBV6-1
size: NA
J: TRBJ1-5
DNA: TGTGCCAGCAGGGAAACCGGGACCGTTTTGGGATCACCCCAGCATTTT
CDR3: CASRETGTVLGSPQHF

D: NA
V: TRBV27
size: NA
J: TRBJ1-2
DNA: TGTGCCAGCAGTTTAGGCAGCCACTATGGCTACACCTTC
CDR3: CASSLGSHYGYTF

D: NA
V: TRBV6-2/TRBV6-3
size: NA
J: TRBJ2-3
DNA: TGTGCCAGCAGTTACTCTGCCTGGGACAACGCAGATACGCAGTATTTT
CDR3: CASSYSAWDNADTQYF

D: NA
V: TRBV25-1
size: NA
J: TRBJ2-7
DNA: TGTGCCAGCAGTGAATATTGCAGGGACATCAGCTACGAGCAGTACTTC
CDR3: CASSEYCRDISYEQYF

D: NA
V: TRBV19
size: NA
J: TRBJ1-5
DNA: TGTGCCAGTAGTATAGGTCCAGGAAATGGCAATCAGCCCCAGCATTTT
CDR3: CASSIGPGNGNQPQHF

D: TRBD2
V: TRBV6-2/TRBV6-3
size: once
J: TRBJ2-1
DNA: TGTAGCAGCAGGGACCCGGGACTAGAGTTTTACAATGAGCAGTTCTTC
CDR3: CSSRDPGLEFYNEQFF

D: TRBD1
V: TRBV29-1
size: NA
J: TRBJ2-7
DNA: TGCAGCGTAGCAAATCCGGGACAGGGCTCCTACGAGCAGTACTTC
CDR3: CSVANPGQGSYEQYF

D: TRBD1
V: TRBV9
size: NA
J: TRBJ1-2
DNA: TGTGCCAGCAGCGGAAGAGGGGACAGGGGATACCCTAACTATGGCTACACCTTC
CDR3: CASSGRGDRGYPNYGYTF

D: NA
V: TRBV5-4
size: NA
J: TRBJ2-1
DNA: TGTGCCAGCAGCTTTCCAGGGAATGAGCAGTTCTTC
CDR3: CASSFPGNEQFF

D: NA
V: TRBV6-1
size: NA
J: TRBJ1-5
DNA: TGTGCCAGCGGTTATAGCGGGGATCAGCCCCAGCATTTT
CDR3: CASGYSGDQPQHF

D: TRBD2
V: TRBV20-1
size: NA
J: TRBJ2-4
DNA: TGCAGTGCTACCGACGCCCCCGGGGCTAGCGGGTTGGGAACTCAGTACTTC
CDR3: CSATDAPGASGLGTQYF

D: TRBD2
V: TRBV7-2
size: few
J: TRBJ2-7
DNA: TGTGCCAGCAGCTTAGGTAGCGGGGGGGCCTACGAGCAGTACTTC
CDR3: CASSLGSGGAYEQYF

D: NA
V: TRBV28
size: NA
J: TRBJ1-2
DNA: TGTGCCAGCAGTCGGGGGGGAGTTGACTATGGCTACACCTTC
CDR3: CASSRGGVDYGYTF

D: TRBD1
V: TRBV7-2
size: NA
J: TRBJ1-3
DNA: TGTGCCAGCAGCGAGGACAGGGGGTTAGGAAACACCATATATTTT
CDR3: CASSEDRGLGNTIYF

D: TRBD1
V: TRBV5-8
size: NA
J: TRBJ2-3
DNA: TGTGCCAGCAGCCGGCCCGACAGGGGGCTCACAGATACGCAGTATTTT
CDR3: CASSRPDRGLTDTQYF

D: NA
V: TRBV19
size: NA
J: TRBJ2-2
DNA: TGTGCCAGTAGTATGCCCGATGGGGGTACCGGGGAGCTGTTTTTT
CDR3: CASSMPDGGTGELFF

D: TRBD2
V: TRBV15
size: NA
J: TRBJ2-5
DNA: TGTGCCACCAGCAGGGCTAGCGGAGGCAGAGAGACCCAGTACTTC
CDR3: CATSRASGGRETQYF

D: TRBD1
V: TRBV29-1
size: NA
J: TRBJ1-5
DNA: TGCAGCGTTGAGGACAGGGGGGATCAGCCCCAGCATTTT
CDR3: CSVEDRGDQPQHF

D: NA
V: TRBV7-2
size: NA
J: TRBJ2-7
DNA: TGTGCCAGCAGCCCCCCCAGGGCGGGCACCTACGAGCAGTACTTC
CDR3: CASSPPRAGTYEQYF

D: TRBD2
V: TRBV7-2
size: NA
J: TRBJ2-7
DNA: TGTGCCAGCAGCTTTCGTACTAGCGGGACGGGGTCTTACGAGCAGTACTTC
CDR3: CASSFRTSGTGSYEQYF

D: TRBD1
V: TRBV18
size: NA
J: TRBJ2-5
DNA: TGTGCCAGCGGACAGGGTATCCAAGAGACCCAGTACTTC
CDR3: CASGQGIQETQYF

D: NA
V: TRBV3-1
size: once
J: TRBJ2-4
DNA: TGTGCCAGCAGCCAAGAATCAGGGCGCTCCAAAAACATTCAGTACTTC
CDR3: CASSQESGRSKNIQYF

D: TRBD1
V: TRBV18
size: NA
J: TRBJ1-5
DNA: TGTGCCAGCTCATCTCGGGACAGGGGGCCTAATCAGCCCCAGCATTTT
CDR3: CASSSRDRGPNQPQHF

D: NA
V: TRBV6-1
size: NA
J: TRBJ1-4
DNA: TGTGCCAGCAGTGATTTGAGGTTATGGCGGTCTAATGAAAAACTGTTTTTT
CDR3: CASSDLRLWRSNEKLFF

D: TRBD1
V: TRBV6-6
size: NA
J: TRBJ2-3
DNA: TGTGCCAGCAGTCGGACAGGGGCAGATACGCAGTATTTT
CDR3: CASSRTGADTQYF

D: TRBD2
V: TRBV11-2
size: NA
J: TRBJ2-7
DNA: TGTGCCAGCAGCGCGACTAGCGGGGGCCCCTACGAGCAGTACTTC
CDR3: CASSATSGGPYEQYF

D: NA
V: TRBV10-3
size: NA
J: TRBJ1-5
DNA: TGTGCCATCAGTGAGGGGGGCCGGCCCCAGCATTTT
CDR3: CAISEGGRPQHF

D: TRBD1
V: TRBV23-1
size: few
J: TRBJ2-7
DNA: TGCGCCAGCGGACCCGACAGGGCCGAGCAGTACTTC
CDR3: CASGPDRAEQYF

D: NA
V: TRBV12-3/TRBV12-4
size: NA
J: TRBJ1-2
DNA: TGTGCCAGCAGTTCCGGGGTAAACTATGGCTACACCTTC
CDR3: CASSSGVNYGYTF

D: TRBD1
V: TRBV11-2
size: NA
J: TRBJ2-1
DNA: TGTGCCAGCAGCGGGCCCGGGACAGGGGCGCCCGGGGCTTACAATGAGCAGTTCTTC
CDR3: CASSGPGTGAPGAYNEQFF

D: TRBD2
V: TRBV24-1
size: NA
J: TRBJ2-7
DNA: TGTGCCACCAGACTAGCGGGAGCTTACGAGCAGTACTTC
CDR3: CATRLAGAYEQYF

D: TRBD2
V: TRBV25-1
size: NA
J: TRBJ2-1
DNA: TGTGCCAGCAGTGAATTGGGAGGGCCGGCTGGGAATGAGCAGTTCTTC
CDR3: CASSELGGPAGNEQFF

D: TRBD2
V: TRBV6-4
size: NA
J: TRBJ2-1
DNA: TGTGCCAGCAGTGTCGGAGCTAGCGGCAATGAGCAGTTCTTC
CDR3: CASSVGASGNEQFF

D: TRBD2
V: TRBV5-1
size: NA
J: TRBJ2-3
DNA: TGCGCCAGCAGCTTGGGGTCTCGGCGGGGGACAGATACGCAGTATTTT
CDR3: CASSLGSRRGTDTQYF

D: NA
V: TRBV7-9
size: NA
J: TRBJ1-5
DNA: TGTGCCAGCAGCTTAGCGCCTCAGACTCAGCCCCAGCATTTT
CDR3: CASSLAPQTQPQHF

D: NA
V: TRBV19
size: NA
J: TRBJ1-5
DNA: TGTGCCAGTAGTGAACAGTTTAGGGTAGCCAATCAGCCCCAGCATTTT
CDR3: CASSEQFRVANQPQHF

D: TRBD2
V: TRBV5-1
size: NA
J: TRBJ2-1
DNA: TGCGCCAGCAGCGCGCCGGTCGGGGGGTCTGAGCAGTTCTTC
CDR3: CASSAPVGGSEQFF

D: NA
V: TRBV2
size: once
J: TRBJ2-1
DNA: TGTGCCAGCAGTATAGGACAGAACAATGAGCAGTTCTTC
CDR3: CASSIGQNNEQFF

D: NA
V: TRBV6-1
size: few
J: TRBJ1-2
DNA: TGTGCCAGCAGTAAGGACGGCTACTATGGCTACACCTTT
CDR3: CASSKDGYYGYTF

D: TRBD1
V: TRBV29-1
size: NA
J: TRBJ2-6
DNA: TGCAGCGTGGGGGGCCGGGACAGGGAAATCTCTGGGGCCAACGTCCTGACTTTC
CDR3: CSVGGRDREISGANVLTF